This entry is about one T cell receptor (beta chain). Antigen specificity is unknown. These data originate in a study of OX40 agonist ivuxolimab in advanced cancers. Across the study: Of the participants, 40% had some prior anti-PD-1, anti-PD-L1 or anti-CTLA-4 therapy, which was allowed. Study-wide findings and caveats: CD8+ T cells were the subset that, on average, had more expanded clones than CD4+.

Profiled with immunoSEQ multiplex PCR; TCRdb holds only in-frame clones, not every one. The data show about 45,000 clones, about nine tenths seen once. Per germline, CDR1 SGHTA and CDR2 FQGNSA. CDR3 length: 15 residues. V shed 5 bases and J shed 5 bases, with 16 bases lying between them. The specimen comprised CD4+ or CD8+ T cells sorted from blood, sampled in a trial of the OX40 agonist ivuxolimab. This TCR was recovered from an adult with an advanced solid tumor such as melanoma, head and neck, liver or kidney cancer. The chain has TRBV7-2 and TRBJ2-1, with D maybe TRBD2 (5 bases). CDR3 in DNA: TGTGCCAGCAGCCCGGACTCCCGGTGGGACAATGAGCAGTTCTTC. It codes for CASSPDSRWDNEQFF.